The 31 T cell receptor beta chains below come from one sample, sequenced in a study of metastatic and nonmetastatic thyroid tumors. The entire patient cohort was treatment-naive prior to thyroid surgery. TCRdb re-processed the PCR reads through MiXCR. Here the sample spans over 30,000 clones, 30% to 40% being singletons. Source material: tumor tissue. All receptors come from a female donor with papillary thyroid cancer or a benign thyroid nodule (not recorded which). Some clones in this sample may be carry-over from other donors' samples.

The gene calls are TRBV19 and TRBJ2-7; D tentatively fits TRBD1 or TRBD2 (6 bases each). The CDR3 spans 14 residues. Germline loops: CDR1 LNHDA, CDR2 SQIVND (reference sequence). The V gene lost 5 bases and the J gene lost 4 bases, with 15 bases spanning the gap. CDR3 amino acids: CASSDGSRGYEQYF. The CDR3 coding sequence is TGTGCCAGTAGTGACGGGAGCAGGGGTTACGAGCAGTACTTC.

This clone was seen only a few times. The V gene is TRBV7-2, the J gene TRBJ2-7; perhaps TRBD2 as D (5 bases). The CDR3 has 12 amino acids. Germline V gene data show CDR1 as SGHTA and CDR2 as FQGNSA. Trimming cost V 5 bases and J 0 bases, with 5 bases left between them. Here the CDR3 DNA reads TGTGCCAGCAGCGGGAGCTCCTACGAGCAGTACTTC. Protein product: CASSGSSYEQYF.

The genes are TRBV3-1 and TRBJ2-1; D is unclear. Trimming cost V 1 base and J 0 bases, with 7 bases left between them. The germline V gene encodes CDR1 LGHDT and CDR2 YNNKEL (reference sequence). This CDR3 comprises 15 residues. The CDR3 protein is CASSQGAYSYNEQFF. CDR3 bases: TGTGCCAGCAGCCAAGGGGCCTACTCCTACAATGAGCAGTTCTTC.

CDR3 coding DNA: TGTGCCAGCAGGAACCCAGGGGGAGACTATGGCTACACCTTC. As protein: CASRNPGGDYGYTF. This chain joins TRBV6-1 and TRBJ1-2, with 7 positions matching TRBD1. CDR3 length: 14 amino acids. The ends lost 6 bases at V and 3 bases at J; junction bases unmatched: 7. Germline lookup yields CDR1 MNHNS and CDR2 SASEGT.

The genes are TRBV9 and TRBJ2-1; D uncertain. The ends were cut back, 0 bases at V and 2 bases at J, with 3 bases in the middle. The CDR3 runs to 13 residues. Per germline, CDR1 SGDLS and CDR2 YYNGEE. CDR3 sequence: CASSVDTYNEQFF. The CDR3, as DNA: TGTGCCAGCAGCGTAGACACCTACAATGAGCAGTTCTTC.

The rearrangement links TRBV15 to TRBJ2-7, with D perhaps TRBD2 (6 bases). Trimming pared 5 bases from V and 3 bases from J, leaving 20 bases between. Germline loops: CDR1 LNHNV, CDR2 YYDKDF (reference sequence). This CDR3 has 16 amino acids. CDR3 in amino acids: CATSSTTTSVSYEQYF. For the CDR3, the DNA is TGTGCCACCAGCTCTACCACGACTAGTGTCAGCTACGAGCAGTACTTC.

V usage is TRBV12-3 or TRBV12-4 and J usage is TRBJ2-3, with 10 bases that match TRBD2. Trimming took 7 bases from V and 0 from J; bases not matched to a gene: 7. The CDR3 is 16 residues long. Written as DNA, the CDR3 is TGTGCCAGCACCTCCGGACTAGCGGCTAGCACAGATACGCAGTATTTT. Its protein product is CASTSGLAASTDTQYF.

The rearrangement joins TRBV28 to TRBJ2-5; D is possibly TRBD2 (6 bases). V gave up 6 bases and J gave up 7 bases, with 18 bases separating them. The V gene's germline CDR1 is MDHEN and CDR2 SYDVKM. CDR3 length: 14 amino acids. CDR3: CASSPGTSPGTQYF. The CDR3, as DNA: TGTGCCAGCAGCCCGGGGACTTCGCCAGGGACCCAGTACTTC.

This chain links TRBV6-5 with TRBJ2-7; maybe TRBD2 (5 bases). The length of the CDR3 is 13 residues. From germline, CDR1 is MNHEY and CDR2 SVGAGI. With 0 bases removed from V and 7 bases from J, the gap between germline ends came to 10 bases. CDR3 nucleotides: TGTGCCAGCAGTTACTCTGGAGAGGGTGAGCAGTACTTC. It specifies CASSYSGEGEQYF.

The chain has TRBV10-3 and TRBJ2-7, with TRBD1 matching over 9 bases. This CDR3 comprises 13 residues. V lost 8 bases and J lost 6; bases outside the gene matches: 8. Looked up from germline, CDR1 is ENHRY and CDR2 is SYGVKD. The CDR3 loop reads CAIGGQGAGEQYF. The CDR3 DNA sequence: TGTGCCATCGGGGGACAGGGTGCTGGCGAGCAGTACTTC.

The V gene is TRBV7-2, the J gene TRBJ2-7; D is uncertain. Germline CDR1 is SGHTA and CDR2 is FQGNSA. Trimming stripped 0 bases from V and 3 bases from J, with 6 bases between. This CDR3 has 13 residues. CDR3 nucleotides: TGTGCCAGCAGCTTAGCGGAAAACTACGAGCAGTACTTC. Translated, it gives CASSLAENYEQYF.

The J gene is TRBJ2-3, the V gene TRBV15, with 8 bases lining up with TRBD1. J lost 4 bases, V lost 1 base, and 4 bases had no gene match. The CDR3 consists of 15 residues. Germline values: CDR1 LNHNV, CDR2 YYDKDF (reference sequence). The CDR3 spells CATSRVQQGADTQYF. The CDR3 DNA follows: TGTGCCACCAGCAGAGTTCAACAGGGGGCAGATACGCAGTATTTT. Complete variable domain (other parts from reference TRBV15 and TRBJ2-3): DAMVIQNPRYQVTQFGKPVTLSCSQTLNHNVMYWYQQKSSQAPKLLFHYYDKDFNNEADTPDNFQSRRPNTSFCFLDIRSPGLGDTAMYLCATSRVQQGADTQYFGPGTRLTVL.

This chain links TRBV6-2 or TRBV6-3 with TRBJ2-7; 10 positions match TRBD1. The CDR3 spans 15 residues. CDR1 and CDR2 (germline): MNHEY, SVGEGT. V was pared by 4 bases and J by 3 bases, with 6 bases of the junction left unmatched. CDR3 sequence reads: CASSSHRDRGYEQYF. CDR3 DNA sequence: TGTGCCAGCAGTTCCCACCGGGACAGGGGCTACGAGCAGTACTTC.

The chain links TRBV28 to TRBJ2-1; maybe TRBD2 (6 bases). In germline, CDR1 is MDHEN, CDR2 SYDVKM. With 6 bases removed from V and 6 bases from J, the gap between germline ends came to 9 bases. The CDR3 sequence is 12 residues long. CDR3 protein: CASRFGGNEQFF. CDR3 nucleotides: TGTGCCAGCAGATTCGGGGGCAATGAGCAGTTCTTC. The full variable domain, with the rest looked up from reference TRBV28 and TRBJ2-1, is DVKVTQSSRYLVKRTGEKVFLECVQDMDHENMFWYRQDPGLGLRLIYFSYDVKMKEKGDIPEGYSVSREKKERFSLILESASTNQTSMYLCASRFGGNEQFFGPGTRLTVL.

The chain carries TRBV6-5 and TRBJ2-1, with 8 bases aligning to TRBD2. Trimming took 1 base from V and 5 from J; bases not matched to a gene: 10. CDR3 size: 17 residues. In germline, CDR1 is MNHEY, CDR2 SVGAGI. The DNA of the CDR3 is TGTGCCAGCAGTTACTTCGGTTCCGGGGGGGCCAACAATGAGCAGTTCTTC. Translating it yields CASSYFGSGGANNEQFF.

The V gene is TRBV7-6, the J gene TRBJ2-1; D is perhaps TRBD1 or TRBD2 (5 bases each). CDR1 and CDR2 from the germline V gene are SGHVS and FNYEAQ. V was trimmed by 5 bases and J by 2 bases, leaving 13 bases between them. The CDR3 spans 15 residues. The chain's CDR3 is CASSRDVQTYNEQFF. The CDR3 nucleotides read TGTGCCAGCAGCCGGGACGTACAAACCTACAATGAGCAGTTCTTC.

There are a few counts of this clone. The chain has TRBV6-1 and TRBJ2-1; possible D gene TRBD1, 5 bases. Trimming cost V 2 bases and J 15 bases, with 17 bases left between them. The CDR3 contains 13 residues. Germline lookup yields CDR1 MNHNS and CDR2 SASEGT. The DNA of the CDR3 is TGTGCCAGCAGTGAAAATGCAGGAAGGGGCCTGTTCTTC. Protein product: CASSENAGRGLFF.

Only a few counts were recorded for this clone. The chain links TRBV6-2 or TRBV6-3 to TRBJ2-7; perhaps TRBD2 as D (5 bases). CDR3 size: 13 residues. The ends were cut back, 2 bases at V and 5 bases at J, with 10 bases in the middle. The germline gives CDR1 MNHEY, CDR2 SVGEGT. Here the CDR3 reads CASSYGRAHEQYF. For the CDR3, the DNA is TGTGCCAGCAGTTACGGGCGGGCCCACGAGCAGTACTTC.

The chain has TRBV3-1 and TRBJ1-1, with no clear D. The CDR3 is 15 residues long. The germline V and J ends were trimmed by 5 bases and 2 bases, with 15 bases remaining between them. Germline V CDR1 and CDR2: LGHDT, YNNKEL (reference sequence). The CDR3, as DNA: TGTGCCAGCAGCTTGTCTGGAGGGAGTAACACTGAAGCTTTCTTT. Protein sequence: CASSLSGGSNTEAFF.

This clone came up a few times. The V call is TRBV27, the J call TRBJ1-6; D may be TRBD1 (6 bases). The germline gives CDR1 MNHEY, CDR2 SMNVEV (reference sequence). V gave up 5 bases and J gave up 3 bases, with 8 bases separating them. The CDR3 totals 14 residues. The CDR3 loop is CASSTTGYNSPLHF. The CDR3 DNA reads as TGTGCCAGCAGTACGACAGGCTATAATTCACCCCTCCACTTT.

The chain links TRBV28 to TRBJ1-2; TRBD1 matches at 7 bases. V was clipped by 3 bases and J by 2 bases; unmatched bases: 6. CDR1 and CDR2 from the germline V gene are MDHEN and SYDVKM. The CDR3 is made up of 15 amino acids. CDR3 nucleotide sequence: TGTGCCAGCAGTTTCTCTTCGGGACAGAACTATGGCTACACCTTC. Protein sequence: CASSFSSGQNYGYTF.

CDR3 loop: CASSLYQGTEKLFF. The CDR3 DNA sequence: TGTGCCAGCAGTTTATATCAGGGGACTGAAAAACTGTTTTTT. The gene calls are TRBV28 and TRBJ1-4; D is perhaps TRBD1 (6 bases). Germline assignment: CDR1 MDHEN and CDR2 SYDVKM. This CDR3 is 14 amino acids long. Trimming removed 1 base from V and 7 bases from J, with 10 bases in between.

The chain employs TRBV28 and TRBJ2-3, with D perhaps assigned TRBD1 or TRBD2 (5 bases each). The V end lost 8 bases, the J end lost 3 bases, and 18 bases lay between the germline ends. The CDR3 has 15 residues. Germline-derived CDR1 and CDR2 are MDHEN and SYDVKM. CDR3 DNA sequence: TGTGCCAGCGGAAAATGGGACCGGCAAACAGATACGCAGTATTTT. Encoded protein: CASGKWDRQTDTQYF. Combining the CDR3 with reference TRBV28 and TRBJ2-3 gives the whole variable domain DVKVTQSSRYLVKRTGEKVFLECVQDMDHENMFWYRQDPGLGLRLIYFSYDVKMKEKGDIPEGYSVSREKKERFSLILESASTNQTSMYLCASGKWDRQTDTQYFGPGTRLTVL.

This clone has just a few counts. The chain has TRBV12-3 or TRBV12-4 and TRBJ2-1; either TRBD1 or TRBD2 may fit D (5 bases each). This CDR3 is 14 amino acids long. Trimming shortened V by 7 bases and J by 5 bases, and 15 bases separated the two germline ends. The CDR3 nucleotides read TGTGCCAGCATCTGGGACCGAGTCAACAATGAGCAGTTCTTC. This codes for CASIWDRVNNEQFF.

This clone was counted between two and nine times. J is TRBJ2-1 and V is TRBV20-1, with 7 bases lining up with TRBD1. The CDR3 sequence is 11 residues long. The V gene end was trimmed by 7 bases and the J gene end by 9 bases; junction bases not matched to a gene: 6. Per germline, CDR1 DFQATT and CDR2 SNEGSKA (reference sequence). The CDR3 here is CSGNRGPEQFF. CDR3 nucleotide sequence: TGCAGTGGCAACAGGGGTCCTGAGCAGTTCTTC.

A few counts support this clone. A junction end diverges from the germline sequence, so it may reflect a read error. V usage is TRBV7-2 and J usage is TRBJ2-1; D remains ambiguous. The CDR3 runs to 12 residues. Germline loops: CDR1 SGHTA, CDR2 FQGNSA. The CDR3: CASSLGPNQQFF. CDR3 nucleotides: TGTGCCAGCAGCTTAGGGCCCAATCAGCAGTTCTTC.

This clone was counted between two and nine times. This sequence joins TRBV19 and TRBJ1-5; the D is unclear. The CDR3 covers 13 residues. The germline gives CDR1 LNHDA, CDR2 SQIVND (reference sequence). V shed 6 bases and J shed 0 bases, with 6 bases lying between them. CDR3 amino acids: CASSFNSNQPQHF. DNA of the CDR3: TGTGCCAGTAGCTTTAATAGCAATCAGCCCCAGCATTTT.

The CDR3 nucleotides read TGCAGTGCTACCGGACAGACCTATGGCTACACCTTC. Translating it yields CSATGQTYGYTF. The V gene is TRBV20-1, the J gene TRBJ1-2; weak D call: TRBD1 (6 bases). The CDR3 has 12 amino acids. Trimming pared 4 bases from V and 4 bases from J, leaving 10 bases between. Germline V gene lookup returns CDR1 DFQATT and CDR2 SNEGSKA (reference sequence).

This clone was observed a handful of times. This chain uses TRBV12-3 or TRBV12-4 with TRBJ2-1; TRBD2 aligns across 11 bases. This CDR3 is 15 amino acids long. The trim removed 3 bases at V and 10 bases at J, leaving 8 bases unmatched. In nucleotides, the CDR3 is TGTGCCAGCAGTTTCACGACTAGCGGGAAGGGGGAGCAGTTCTTC. Translation gives CASSFTTSGKGEQFF.

The V call is TRBV11-2, the J call TRBJ2-5; TRBD2 might be the D (6 bases). Germline V lookup: CDR1 SGHAT, CDR2 FQNNGV. CDR3 length equals 18 residues. V was trimmed by 0 bases and J by 5 bases, leaving 22 bases between them. This CDR3 reads CASSLDNYAGTPRETQYF. The CDR3, as DNA: TGTGCCAGCAGCTTAGATAATTATGCGGGAACACCGAGGGAGACCCAGTACTTC. Supplemented by reference TRBV11-2 and TRBJ2-5, the full variable domain reads EAGVAQSPRYKIIEKRQSVAFWCNPISGHATLYWYQQILGQGPKLLIQFQNNGVVDDSQLPKDRFSAERLKGVDSTLKIQPAKLEDSAVYLCASSLDNYAGTPRETQYFGPGTRLLVL.

There are a few counts of this clone. The rearrangement joins TRBV2 to TRBJ2-2; no firm D call. The CDR3 is 14 amino acids. The germline V gene has CDR1 SNHLY and CDR2 FYNNEI. Trimming shortened V by 8 bases and J by 1 base, and 11 bases separated the two germline ends. DNA for the CDR3: TGTGCCAGCCGCGTATCATGGAACACCGGGGAGCTGTTTTTT. Its protein is CASRVSWNTGELFF.